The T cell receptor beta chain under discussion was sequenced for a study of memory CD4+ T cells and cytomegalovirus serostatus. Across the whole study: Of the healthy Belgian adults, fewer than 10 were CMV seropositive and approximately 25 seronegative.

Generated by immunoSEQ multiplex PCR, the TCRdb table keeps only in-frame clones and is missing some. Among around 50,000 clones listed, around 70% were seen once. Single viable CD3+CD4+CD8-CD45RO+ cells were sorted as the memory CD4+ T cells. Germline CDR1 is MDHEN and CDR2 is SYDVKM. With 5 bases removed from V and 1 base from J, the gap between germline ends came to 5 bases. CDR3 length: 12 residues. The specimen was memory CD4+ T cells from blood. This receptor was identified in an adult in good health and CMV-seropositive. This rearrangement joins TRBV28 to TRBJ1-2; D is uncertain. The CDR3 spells CASSLRNYGYTF. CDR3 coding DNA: TGTGCCAGCAGTCTCCGTAACTATGGCTACACCTTC.